These 17 T cell receptor beta chains were all obtained from the same sample, sequenced in a study of Graves' ophthalmopathy and Graves' hyperthyroidism. RNA transcripts yielded amplified TCR beta CDR3 regions. The library came from an HTBI-primed first-round RT-PCR and a second-round multiplex PCR. A single record per CDR3 protein comes from TCRdb applying MiXCR to the multiplex PCR reads. This sample yields about 500,000 distinct CDR3 sequences, of which under 40% are seen a single time; 3.5% to 4.5% belongs to the top ten. Sequenced material: peripheral blood or thyroid tissue (not recorded which). Source of these receptors: an adult man with Graves' hyperthyroidism.

The sample holds many counts of this clonotype. V is TRBV7-9 and J is TRBJ2-7; maybe TRBD1 (6 bases). CDR3 length equals 15 residues. Trimming took off 0 bases at V and 5 bases at J, with 14 bases between the two ends. The germline V gene encodes CDR1 SEHNR and CDR2 FQNEAQ (reference sequence). In DNA form, the CDR3 reads TGTGCCAGCAGCTTAGCACAGGGATGGAACCACGAGCAGTACTTC. Protein sequence: CASSLAQGWNHEQYF.

The CDR3 DNA reads TGTGCCAGCAGCAAGCGGACGGGTGGGGACGAAAAACTGTTTTTT. This translates into CASSKRTGGDEKLFF. The V gene is TRBV7-2, the J gene TRBJ1-4, with D possibly matching TRBD1 (5 bases). There are 15 residues in the CDR3. V was pared by 5 bases and J by 8 bases, with 18 bases between. The germline V gene encodes CDR1 SGHTA and CDR2 FQGNSA.

This clonotype was seen repeatedly, ten times or more. The chain is built from TRBV20-1 and TRBJ2-7; 9 positions agree with TRBD1. The CDR3 has 15 amino acids. Germline V gene sequence: CDR1 DFQATT, CDR2 SNEGSKA (reference sequence). The V gene end was trimmed by 2 bases and the J gene end by 4 bases; junction bases not matched to a gene: 9. The CDR3 sequence: CSARPPGQGFYEQYF. CDR3 sequence (DNA): TGCAGTGCTAGACCTCCGGGACAGGGATTTTACGAGCAGTACTTC.

The gene calls are TRBV29-1 and TRBJ2-5, with 12 bases fitting TRBD1. Germline-derived CDR1 and CDR2 are SQVTM and ANQGSEA. This CDR3 comprises 14 residues. Trimming at V came to 5 bases and at J to 1 base, leaving 2 bases not matched to a gene. The CDR3 DNA reads TGCAGCGTTAGGGGACAGGGGGCCCAAGAGACCCAGTACTTC. Its translation: CSVRGQGAQETQYF.

This clonotype was detected many times. The genes are TRBV9 and TRBJ1-2; D might be TRBD1 (5 bases). This CDR3 has 14 residues. V gave up 4 bases and J gave up 0 bases, with 10 bases separating them. Germline V gives CDR1 SGDLS, CDR2 YYNGEE. The CDR3 loop reads CASSRDRANYGYTF. The CDR3 DNA reads TGTGCCAGCAGCCGAGACAGAGCTAACTATGGCTACACCTTC. Full variable domain (outside the CDR3, taken from reference TRBV9 and TRBJ1-2): DSGVTQTPKHLITATGQRVTLRCSPRSGDLSVYWYQQSLDQGLQFLIQYYNGEERAKGNILERFSAQQFPDLHSELNLSSLELGDSALYFCASSRDRANYGYTFGSGTRLTVV.

Notes on this clonotype: A junction end diverges from the germline sequence, so it may reflect a read error. This chain links TRBV7-9 with TRBJ2-7, with TRBD2 matching over 10 bases. CDR3 size: 18 residues. Germline CDR1 is SEHNR and CDR2 is FQNEAQ (reference sequence). CDR3 DNA: TGCGCCAGCAGCCAAGGGGTTCCGGCTAGCGGGAGCTCCTACGAGCAGTACTTC. Its translation is CASSQGVPASGSSYEQYF.

V and J are TRBV25-1 and TRBJ1-2; TRBD1 agrees at 8 bases. The CDR3 consists of 12 residues. The germline gives CDR1 MGHDK, CDR2 SYGVNS. The CDR3 region has the DNA TGTGCTAGTGCGGACAGGGTCGATGGCTACACCTTC. Protein product: CASADRVDGYTF.

This clonotype occurred a few times. The J gene is TRBJ1-2, the V gene TRBV19; D uncertain. The V gene lost 7 bases and the J gene lost 4 bases, with 13 bases spanning the gap. The CDR3 is made up of 13 amino acids. CDR1 is LNHDA and CDR2 is SQIVND in the germline V gene (reference sequence). In nucleotides, the CDR3 is TGTGCCAGTATGGGCGGAACGATCTATGGCTACACCTTC. Amino acid sequence: CASMGGTIYGYTF.

This clonotype was detected ten times or more. This chain connects TRBV2 to TRBJ1-6; 9 bases align to TRBD1. The CDR3 covers 15 residues. V lost 6 bases and J lost 6; bases outside the gene matches: 6. Germline CDR1 is SNHLY and CDR2 is FYNNEI. This chain's CDR3 is CASRSQGARNSPLHF. CDR3 sequence (DNA): TGTGCCAGCAGATCACAGGGGGCTCGTAATTCACCCCTCCACTTT.

As for this clonotype: The junction and the germline gene differ at one end; a read error may be behind it. This chain links TRBV7-9 with TRBJ2-2; TRBD2 might be the D (7 bases). The CDR3 spans 16 residues. The germline V gene encodes CDR1 SEHNR and CDR2 FQNEAQ (reference sequence). CDR3 sequence (DNA): TGTGCCAGCAGTACCTGGGGGGGCCAGGTTACCGGGGGGCTGTCTTTT. Residues: CASSTWGGQVTGGLSF.

The chain recombines TRBV20-1 with TRBJ2-7; 15 bases map to TRBD2. CDR3 size: 13 residues. V gave up 6 bases and J gave up 6 bases; unmatched junction bases: 3. CDR1 is DFQATT, CDR2 SNEGSKA, per germline (reference sequence). The CDR3 coding sequence is TGCAGTGCCAGGGGACTAGCGGGGGGCGAGCAGTACTTC. Translation gives CSARGLAGGEQYF.

This clonotype was seen just once. This chain uses TRBV20-1 with TRBJ2-5; TRBD1 agrees at 8 bases. The CDR3 runs 14 residues. J lost 4 bases, V lost 6 bases, and 10 bases had no gene match. Per the germline V gene, CDR1 is DFQATT and CDR2 is SNEGSKA (reference sequence). Here the CDR3 DNA reads TGCAGTGCAACTAGACAGGGGTTAGGAGAGACCCAGTACTTC. Protein sequence: CSATRQGLGETQYF.

V and J are TRBV2 and TRBJ2-3; 7 nucleotides align to TRBD2. Germline trimming cut 6 bases from V and 3 bases from J; bases unmatched to any gene: 6. In germline, CDR1 is SNHLY, CDR2 FYNNEI. This CDR3 is 14 amino acids long. CDR3 in amino acids: CASSERDPTDTQYF. The CDR3, as DNA: TGTGCCAGCAGCGAGCGGGATCCTACAGATACGCAGTATTTT. Full variable domain (missing parts from reference TRBV2 and TRBJ2-3): EPEVTQTPSHQVTQMGQEVILRCVPISNHLYFYWYRQILGQKVEFLVSFYNNEISEKSEIFDDQFSVERPDGSNFTLKIRSTKLEDSAMYFCASSERDPTDTQYFGPGTRLTVL.

The J gene is TRBJ2-2, the V gene TRBV20-1; no definite D call. CDR1 is DFQATT and CDR2 is SNEGSKA in the germline V gene (reference sequence). The CDR3 loop spans 10 amino acids. Trimming left V 3 bases short and J 8 bases short, with 4 bases between. In DNA, the CDR3 is TGCAGTGCTAGTGATGGGGAGCTGTTTTTT. As protein: CSASDGELFF.

A few counts support this clonotype. The V call is TRBV6-6, the J call TRBJ1-4; the D gene is possibly TRBD1 (5 bases). V was clipped by 2 bases and J by 8 bases, with 12 bases between them. The CDR3 loop spans 14 amino acids. Germline V gene data show CDR1 as MNHNY and CDR2 as SVGAGI (reference sequence). CDR3 nucleotide sequence: TGTGCCAGCAGTTACCTGGGGGGTGGCGAAAAACTGTTTTTT. This translates into CASSYLGGGEKLFF.

The chain is built from TRBV15 and TRBJ2-2, with a tentative D call TRBD2 (5 bases). The CDR3 is 14 amino acids. Germline CDR1 is LNHNV and CDR2 is YYDKDF (reference sequence). The V gene lost 0 bases and the J gene lost 4 bases, with 6 bases spanning the gap. The CDR3 DNA sequence: TGTGCCACCAGCAGAGAGCGGGTCACCGGGGAGCTGTTTTTT. Translated, it gives CATSRERVTGELFF.

This clonotype came up a few times. The chain employs TRBV28 and TRBJ1-1, with 9 bases aligning to TRBD1. The CDR3 consists of 15 residues. Germline V gene lookup returns CDR1 MDHEN and CDR2 SYDVKM. Trimming at V came to 7 bases and at J to 1 base, leaving 7 bases not matched to a gene. The DNA for the CDR3 is TGTGCCAGCACCACAGGGGGCTTTGCGAACACTGAAGCTTTCTTT. This codes for CASTTGGFANTEAFF.